This entry features one TCR beta chain sequence. Its specificity is not known. The data originate from a study of cytomegalovirus exposure and HLA in healthy donors. As for the study in general: In terms of ancestry, the Caucasian-associated cluster contained 80% to 90% of the roughly 400 genotyped donors.

Per the germline V gene, CDR1 is MNHEY and CDR2 is SVGAGI. The CDR3 extends over 16 amino acids. J was trimmed by 2 bases and V by 4 bases; bases with no gene match: 10. Study-wide findings and caveats: Reported findings show TCR beta sequences accurately forecast HLA-A and HLA-B alleles in most subjects. The study designated about 160 TCR beta chains cytomegalovirus-associated. TCR beta V- and J-gene trimming, according to a later analysis, was linked to a missense DCLRE1C variant.

PCR was performed using 60 Vbeta and 13 Jbeta primers. TCRdb's table, derived via immunoSEQ multiplex PCR, lists solely in-frame clones and lacks some. The table includes 65,000 to 100,000 clones, about 79% detected once. Sequencing was carried out using PBMCs. The TCR was taken from a female donor in good health and CMV-seronegative. The V and J genes are TRBV6-5 and TRBJ1-2, with TRBD1 identical over 7 bases. The CDR3 region is CASSSTFAGQNYGYTF. CDR3 DNA: TGTGCCAGCAGTTCCACCTTCGCGGGACAGAACTATGGCTACACCTTC.